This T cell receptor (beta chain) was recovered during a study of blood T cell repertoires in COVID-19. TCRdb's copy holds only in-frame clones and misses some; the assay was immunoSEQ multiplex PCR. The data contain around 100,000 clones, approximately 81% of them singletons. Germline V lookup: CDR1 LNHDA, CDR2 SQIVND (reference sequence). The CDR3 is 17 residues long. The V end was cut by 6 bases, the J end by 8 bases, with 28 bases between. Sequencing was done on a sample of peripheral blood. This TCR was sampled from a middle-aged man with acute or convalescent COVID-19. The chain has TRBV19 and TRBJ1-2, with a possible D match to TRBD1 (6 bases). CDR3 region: CASSPFVVGGGPGGYTF. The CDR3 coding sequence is TGTGCCAGTAGCCCATTCGTCGTTGGTGGGGGCCCCGGCGGCTACACCTTC.